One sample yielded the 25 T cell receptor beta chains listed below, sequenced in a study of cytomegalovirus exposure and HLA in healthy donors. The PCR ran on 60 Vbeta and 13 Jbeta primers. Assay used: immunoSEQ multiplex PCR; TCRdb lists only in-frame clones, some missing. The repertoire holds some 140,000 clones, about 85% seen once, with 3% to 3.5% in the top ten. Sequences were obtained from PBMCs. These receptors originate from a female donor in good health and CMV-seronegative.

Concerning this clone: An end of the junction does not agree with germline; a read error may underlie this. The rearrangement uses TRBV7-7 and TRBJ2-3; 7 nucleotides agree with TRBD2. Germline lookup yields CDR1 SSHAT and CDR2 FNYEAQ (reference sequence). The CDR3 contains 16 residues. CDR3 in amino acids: CASSPDASGASDTQYF. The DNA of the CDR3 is TGTGCTAGCAGCCCGGATGCTAGCGGAGCGTCAGATACGCAGTATTTT.

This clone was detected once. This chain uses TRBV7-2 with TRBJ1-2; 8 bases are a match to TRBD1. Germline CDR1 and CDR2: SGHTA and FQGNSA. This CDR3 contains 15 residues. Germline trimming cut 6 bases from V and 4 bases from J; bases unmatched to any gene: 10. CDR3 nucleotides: TGTGCCAGCAGTTTACAAACAGGGGGACTCTATGGCTACACCTTC. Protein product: CASSLQTGGLYGYTF.

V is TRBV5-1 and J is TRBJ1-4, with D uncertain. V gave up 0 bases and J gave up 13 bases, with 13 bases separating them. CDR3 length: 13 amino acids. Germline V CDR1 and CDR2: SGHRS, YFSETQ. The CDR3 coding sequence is TGCGCCAGCAGCTTGGAGATCTCTGGGAGACTGTTTTTT. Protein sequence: CASSLEISGRLFF.

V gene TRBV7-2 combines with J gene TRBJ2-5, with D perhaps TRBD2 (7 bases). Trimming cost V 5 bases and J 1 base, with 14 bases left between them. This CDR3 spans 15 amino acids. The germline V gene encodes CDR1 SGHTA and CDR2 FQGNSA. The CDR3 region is CASSPYGGLQETQYF. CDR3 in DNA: TGTGCCAGCAGCCCCTACGGGGGGCTCCAAGAGACCCAGTACTTC. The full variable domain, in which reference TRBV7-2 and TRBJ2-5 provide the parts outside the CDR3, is GAGVSQSPSNKVTEKGKDVELRCDPISGHTALYWYRQSLGQGLEFLIYFQGNSAPDKSGLPSDRFSAERTGGSVSTLTIQRTQQEDSAVYLCASSPYGGLQETQYFGPGTRLLVL.

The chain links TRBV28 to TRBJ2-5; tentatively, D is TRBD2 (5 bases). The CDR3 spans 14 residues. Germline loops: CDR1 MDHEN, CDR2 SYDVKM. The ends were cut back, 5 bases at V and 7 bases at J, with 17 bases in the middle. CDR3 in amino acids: CASSILDMDSTQYF. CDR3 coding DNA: TGTGCCAGCAGTATTCTAGACATGGACTCGACCCAGTACTTC. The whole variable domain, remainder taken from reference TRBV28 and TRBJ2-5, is DVKVTQSSRYLVKRTGEKVFLECVQDMDHENMFWYRQDPGLGLRLIYFSYDVKMKEKGDIPEGYSVSREKKERFSLILESASTNQTSMYLCASSILDMDSTQYFGPGTRLLVL.

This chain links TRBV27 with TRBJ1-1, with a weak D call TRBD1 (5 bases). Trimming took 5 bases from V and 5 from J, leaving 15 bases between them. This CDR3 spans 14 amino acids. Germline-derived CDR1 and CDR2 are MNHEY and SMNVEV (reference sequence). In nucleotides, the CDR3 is TGTGCCAGCAGTCTTTCCGGGGGATTGACTGAAGCTTTCTTT. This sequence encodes CASSLSGGLTEAFF.

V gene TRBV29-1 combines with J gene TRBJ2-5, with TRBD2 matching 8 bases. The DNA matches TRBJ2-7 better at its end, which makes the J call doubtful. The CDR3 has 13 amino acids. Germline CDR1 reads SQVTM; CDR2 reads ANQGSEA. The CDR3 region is CSAGNGGAYEQYF. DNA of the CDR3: TGCAGCGCTGGAAACGGGGGGGCCTACGAGCAGTACTTC.

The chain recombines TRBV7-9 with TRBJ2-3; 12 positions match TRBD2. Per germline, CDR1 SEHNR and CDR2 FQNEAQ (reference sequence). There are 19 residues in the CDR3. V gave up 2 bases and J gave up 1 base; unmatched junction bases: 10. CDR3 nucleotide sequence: TGTGCCAGCAGCTTAAGGCTAGCGGGGGGGGGCGGGGGCACAGATACGCAGTATTTT. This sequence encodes CASSLRLAGGGGGTDTQYF.

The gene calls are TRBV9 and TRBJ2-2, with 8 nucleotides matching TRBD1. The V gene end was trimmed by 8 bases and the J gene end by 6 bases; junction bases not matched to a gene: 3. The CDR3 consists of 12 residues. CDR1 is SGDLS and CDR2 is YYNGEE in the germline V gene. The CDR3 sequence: CASQQGAGELFF. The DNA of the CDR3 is TGTGCCAGTCAACAGGGGGCCGGGGAGCTGTTTTTT.

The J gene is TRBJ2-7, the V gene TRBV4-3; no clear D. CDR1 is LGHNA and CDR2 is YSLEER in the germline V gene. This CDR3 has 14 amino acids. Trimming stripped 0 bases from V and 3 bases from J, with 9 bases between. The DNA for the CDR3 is TGCGCCAGCAGCCAAGAGAGAACTGGCTACGAGCAGTACTTC. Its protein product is CASSQERTGYEQYF.

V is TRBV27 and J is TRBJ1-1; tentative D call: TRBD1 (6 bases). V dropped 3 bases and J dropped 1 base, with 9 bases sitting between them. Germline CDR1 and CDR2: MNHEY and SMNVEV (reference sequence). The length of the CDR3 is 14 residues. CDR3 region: CASSFRQENTEAFF. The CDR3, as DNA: TGTGCCAGCAGTTTCAGACAGGAGAACACTGAAGCTTTCTTT.

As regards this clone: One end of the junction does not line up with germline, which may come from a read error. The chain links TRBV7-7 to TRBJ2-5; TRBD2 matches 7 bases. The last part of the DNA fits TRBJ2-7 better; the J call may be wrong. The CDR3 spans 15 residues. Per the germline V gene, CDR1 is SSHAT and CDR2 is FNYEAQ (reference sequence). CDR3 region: CASSLGLGLNYEQYF. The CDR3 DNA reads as TGTGCTAGCAGCTTAGGATTGGGACTAAACTACGAGCAGTACTTC.

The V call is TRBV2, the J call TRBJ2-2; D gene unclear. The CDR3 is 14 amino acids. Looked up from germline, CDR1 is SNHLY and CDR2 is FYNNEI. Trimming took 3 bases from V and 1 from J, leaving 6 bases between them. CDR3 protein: CASSESRNTGELFF. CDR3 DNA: TGTGCCAGCAGTGAGTCCAGGAACACCGGGGAGCTGTTTTTT.

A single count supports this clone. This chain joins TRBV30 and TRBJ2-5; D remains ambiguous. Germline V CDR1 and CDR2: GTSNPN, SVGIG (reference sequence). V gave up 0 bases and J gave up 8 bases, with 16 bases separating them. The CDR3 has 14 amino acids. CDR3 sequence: CAWSVDRRQGTQYF. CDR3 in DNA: TGTGCCTGGAGTGTAGACCGCAGGCAAGGCACCCAGTACTTC. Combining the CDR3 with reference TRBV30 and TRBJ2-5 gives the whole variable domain SQTIHQWPATLVQPVGSPLSLECTVEGTSNPNLYWYRQAAGRGLQLLFYSVGIGQISSEVPQNLSASRPQDRQFILSSKKLLLSDSGFYLCAWSVDRRQGTQYFGPGTRLLVL.

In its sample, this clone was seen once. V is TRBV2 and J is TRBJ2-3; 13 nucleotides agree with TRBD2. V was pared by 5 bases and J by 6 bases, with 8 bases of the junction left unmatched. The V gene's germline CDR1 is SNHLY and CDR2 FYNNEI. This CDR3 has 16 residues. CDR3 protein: CASSTRTSGSRDTQYF. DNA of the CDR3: TGTGCCAGCAGTACCAGGACTAGCGGGAGTCGGGATACGCAGTATTTT.

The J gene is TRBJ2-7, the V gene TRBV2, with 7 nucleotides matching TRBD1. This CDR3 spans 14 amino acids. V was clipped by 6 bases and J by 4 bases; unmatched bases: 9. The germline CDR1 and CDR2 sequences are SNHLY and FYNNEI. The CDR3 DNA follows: TGTGCCAGCAGCCCGGACAGGTCCTTATACGAGCAGTACTTC. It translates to CASSPDRSLYEQYF.

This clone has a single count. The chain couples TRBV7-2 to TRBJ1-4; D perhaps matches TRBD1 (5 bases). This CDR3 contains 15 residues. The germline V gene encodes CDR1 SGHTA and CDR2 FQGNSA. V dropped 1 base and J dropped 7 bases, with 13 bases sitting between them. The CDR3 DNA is TGTGCCAGCAGCTTAGGGCGCCAGGGCACTGAAAAACTGTTTTTT. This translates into CASSLGRQGTEKLFF.

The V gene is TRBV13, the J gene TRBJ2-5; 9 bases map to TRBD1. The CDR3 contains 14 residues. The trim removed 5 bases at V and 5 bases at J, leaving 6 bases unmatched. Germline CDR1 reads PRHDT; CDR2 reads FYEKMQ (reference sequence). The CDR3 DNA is TGTGCCAGCAGCCCATACAGGGGGCTTGAGACCCAGTACTTC. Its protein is CASSPYRGLETQYF.

In nucleotides, the CDR3 is TGCGCCAGCAGTGCTGCGGGAGGGGGAAATGAGCAGTTCTTC. It is translated as CASSAAGGGNEQFF. This chain joins TRBV10-1 and TRBJ2-1; 9 nucleotides line up with TRBD2. CDR3 length equals 14 residues. From germline, CDR1 is WNHNN and CDR2 SYGVQD (reference sequence). With 4 bases clipped from V and 7 bases from J, the junction kept 5 bases outside the gene matches.

CDR3 nucleotide sequence: TGTGCCAGCAGCTTCCGGGCGGCGGGTCTCGAGCAGTACTTC. It yields the protein CASSFRAAGLEQYF. The chain combines TRBV7-2 with TRBJ2-7, with D maybe TRBD2 (5 bases). V gave up 3 bases and J gave up 6 bases, with 15 bases separating them. Per germline, CDR1 SGHTA and CDR2 FQGNSA. The CDR3 consists of 14 residues.

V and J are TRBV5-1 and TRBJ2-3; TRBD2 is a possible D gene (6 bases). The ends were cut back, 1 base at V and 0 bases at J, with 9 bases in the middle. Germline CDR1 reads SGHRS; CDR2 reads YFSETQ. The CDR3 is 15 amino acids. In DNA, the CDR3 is TGCGCCAGCAGCTTGAACGGGGGAAGCACAGATACGCAGTATTTT. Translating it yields CASSLNGGSTDTQYF.

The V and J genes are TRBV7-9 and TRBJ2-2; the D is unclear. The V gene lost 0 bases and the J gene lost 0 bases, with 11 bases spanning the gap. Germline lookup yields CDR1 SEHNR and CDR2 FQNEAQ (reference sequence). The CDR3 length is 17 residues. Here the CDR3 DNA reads TGTGCCAGCAGCTTAGCTACCTCAGGCTCGAACACCGGGGAGCTGTTTTTT. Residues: CASSLATSGSNTGELFF.

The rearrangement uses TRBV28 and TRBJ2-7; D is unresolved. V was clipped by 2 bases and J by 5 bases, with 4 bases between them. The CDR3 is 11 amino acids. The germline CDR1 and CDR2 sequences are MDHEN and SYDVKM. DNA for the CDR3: TGTGCCAGCAGTTTAGAGGACGAGCAGTACTTC. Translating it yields CASSLEDEQYF.

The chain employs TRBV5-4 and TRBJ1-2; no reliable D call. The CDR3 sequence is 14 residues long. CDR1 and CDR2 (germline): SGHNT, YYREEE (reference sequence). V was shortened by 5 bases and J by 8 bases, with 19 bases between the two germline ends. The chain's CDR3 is CASSYGGPQLGYTF. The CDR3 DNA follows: TGTGCCAGCAGTTACGGAGGACCACAGCTCGGCTACACCTTC.

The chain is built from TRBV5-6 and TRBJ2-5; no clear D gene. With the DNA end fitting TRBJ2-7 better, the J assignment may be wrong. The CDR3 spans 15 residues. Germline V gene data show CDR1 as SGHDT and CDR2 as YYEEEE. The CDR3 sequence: CASSLGLILTYEQYF. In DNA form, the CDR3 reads TGTGCCAGCAGCTTGGGACTGATATTAACCTACGAGCAGTACTTC.